Given below is one T cell receptor beta chain in context. Its matching antigen is unknown. These data are taken from a study of neoadjuvant nivolumab and ipilimumab in lung cancer. Background on the study: Patients got nivolumab 3 mg/kg on days 1, 15 and 29; combination added ipilimumab 1 mg/kg day 1.

Measured with immunoSEQ multiplex PCR; TCRdb has only the in-frame clones, and not every one. The data show under 15,000 clones, with 55% to 70% seen just once and around 25% held by the top ten. Whole-study findings and limits: Only a small number of samples underwent TCR sequencing. Compared with tumor-adjacent uninvolved lung, resected tumors showed greater richness and clonality. Only two of four nivolumab-treated tumors gained richness and clonality by surgery.

CDR1 SQVTM and CDR2 ANQGSEA come from the germline V gene. V lost 2 bases to trimming and J lost 3 bases, with 13 bases between them. CDR3 length equals 14 residues. The sequenced sample was peripheral blood, obtained after neoadjuvant nivolumab, alone or with ipilimumab, at or shortly before surgery. This TCR was sampled from an adult with non-small cell lung cancer. This rearrangement joins TRBV29-1 to TRBJ1-1; no definite D call. DNA for the CDR3: TGCAGCGTTGAACCTCGGACCCCGGACACTGAAGCTTTCTTT. Its protein is CSVEPRTPDTEAFF.